This T cell receptor (beta chain) is from a study of T-cell memory formation after mild COVID-19 (dated by TCRdb to the early 2020s). With respect to the entire study: Most TCR sequence clusters were specific to one of the two donors. The cohort comprised two young, previously healthy adult volunteers, one female and one male. T-cell clones expanding and contracting after mild COVID-19 in two donors were tracked by longitudinal TCRalpha and TCRbeta repertoire sequencing.

From V the trimming removes 3 bases and from J it removes 3 bases, while the gene matches leave 2 bases of the junction unaccounted for. Taken from cysteine to phenylalanine, the CDR3 has 15 residues. The only DNA kept is the CDR3, 45 bases in frame from the first base. CDR1 SGHRS and CDR2 YFSETQ are derived from the germline V gene. This clonotype was seen more than once but under ten times. Its antigen is not yet known. There are no base qualities to consult, and no much larger clone falls within one base. Ficoll-Paque density gradient centrifugation was used to isolate PBMCs. Instrument on record: Illumina NovaSeq 6000. cDNA libraries for TCRalpha and TCRbeta were prepared by 5'RACE using constant-segment primers, with sample barcodes and unique molecular identifiers added. Trizol reagent was used to extract RNA from every sample. Library amplification was performed in two PCR steps, and a second sample barcode and Illumina TruSeq adapters were introduced in the second step. Sequencing of libraries was performed on an Illumina NovaSeq with 2 x 150 bp paired-end reads. Per the original workflow: The reads were demultiplexed and collapsed into UMI-guided consensus sequences using migec v1.2.7. Using mixcr v2.1.11, UMI consensuses were aligned to TRA and TRB V and J templates and then assembled into clonotypes. Expanded or contracted clonotypes were those called significant by both edgeR and NoisET, with noise models trained on biological replicates. For edgeR calls, a false discovery rate-adjusted p below 0.01 and a log2 fold-change threshold of 1 were applied. As an exploratory analysis of dynamics, max-normalized trajectories of the 1000 most abundant clonotypes were examined with PCA combined with hierarchical clustering. The CD4 or CD8 phenotype of responding clones was assigned using the separately sequenced CD4+ and CD8+ repertoires. TCRdb reworked the public reads: Q25 trimming with fastp, MiXCR clone assembly, productive beta chains retained. For every CDR3 protein sequence, its rows merge into one entry that carries the most common genes and DNA. TCRdb, rather than the study authors, made the V and J calls. Within this sample are roughly 120,000 distinct CDR3 sequences, with roughly 15% of them counted one time only. The ten largest clones add up to roughly 14% of the sample.

The study at large found these results: Balanced CD4/CD8 phenotypes were observed for clones contracting from day 15 to 85, whereas a bias towards CD4+ was observed for a second wave of clones expanding from day 15 to 37. The study included only a couple of mild cases, and larger cohorts that include severe cases with pre-infection samples were judged to be necessary. Contracting CD4+ clones were found mainly in CM and EM memory subsets, while CD8+ clones were enriched in EMRA. Some responding clones were detected in pre-infection memory, which suggested that pre-existing cross-reactive memory T cells had joined the SARS-CoV-2 response. SARS-CoV-2 specificity was not confirmed for the second-wave clones peaking on day 37.

The source of this sequence is an adult woman who had mild COVID-19 (a few samples of this study predate the infection). The sample titles of this study are shuffled in the database, so cell type and time point are left out; the donor was told from shared clones. The V gene is TRBV5-1 and the J gene is TRBJ1-4, with TRBD1 matching 10 junction bases. Sequences were obtained from PBMCs or a T cell subset sorted from them (not recorded which). CDR3 region: CASSSGQGANEKLFF. In nucleotide form, the sequence is TGCGCCAGCAGCTCCGGACAGGGGGCTAATGAAAAACTGTTTTTT.